This TCR beta chain emerged from a study of blood T cells in healthy people across ages. Overall study: Capture via template switching afforded approximately one barcoded beta molecule per two T cells. Notes on the study in general: With age, beta diversity per million T cells declined roughly linearly, significantly by 30 to 50. More naive CD4+ cells and higher diversity marked long-lived donors relative to aged donors.

At least 7 million PBMCs were isolated per sample. Then a second PCR, running roughly 7 to 11 cycles, was carried out with a sample-barcoded 5' primer and a J-beta primer mix. Each CDR3 protein gets one entry after TCRdb re-called the 5' RACE reads with MiXCR. The table shows around 970,000 distinct CDR3 sequences, with roughly 51% occurring only once. V was pared by 0 bases and J by 7 bases, with 8 bases of the junction left unmatched. The germline V gene has CDR1 LGHNA and CDR2 YNFKEQ. The CDR3 is 16 amino acids. Points on this clonotype: Its target is unknown.

The sequence derives from a woman in her sixties in good health. V gene TRBV4-2 combines with J gene TRBJ2-1, with 8 bases fitting TRBD2. Sequenced material: blood. In DNA, the CDR3 is TGTGCCAGCAGCCAAGAACCGGGACTAGGGTTTAATGAGCAGTTCTTC. It translates to CASSQEPGLGFNEQFF.